A selection of T cell receptor beta chains follows, all from one sample in a study of a mutant IDH1 vaccine in newly diagnosed glioma. The table came from immunoSEQ multiplex PCR; TCRdb's copy has only in-frame clones and leaves some out. Of about 32,000 clones listed, roughly 75% were seen once; the top ten hold approximately 3.2%. Antigens for these TCRs are unknown. Sample: PBMCs, taken from a glioma patient whose treatment included an IDH1 peptide vaccine. These receptors came from a man aged 35-49 years with glioma. Some clones in this sample may be carry-over from other donors' samples. Both conserved end residues are part of each CDR3. The D gene is left open where the match is weak. Clone size is given for some rows only: seen once, a few or many times, or a class if the clone is expanded.

clone_size d_call j_call v_call cdr3_aa cdr3_nt
NA NA TRBJ2-7 TRBV7-2 CASSWDGYEQYF TGTGCCAGCAGCTGGGACGGCTACGAGCAGTACTTC
NA NA TRBJ2-3 TRBV5-1 CASSSGLSTDTQYF TGCGCCAGCAGCTCAGGACTTAGCACAGATACGCAGTATTTT
once TRBD1 TRBJ2-1 TRBV13 CASSPDRMSYNEQFF TGTGCCAGCAGCCCGGACAGGATGTCCTACAATGAGCAGTTCTTC
NA TRBD2 TRBJ2-7 TRBV5-6 CASRAGLAGVGEQYF TGTGCCAGCAGGGCGGGACTAGCGGGGGTAGGCGAGCAGTACTTC
once NA TRBJ2-2 TRBV5-4 CASSLDPGRNTGELFF TGTGCCAGCAGCTTGGATCCCGGAAGGAACACCGGGGAGCTGTTTTTT
few NA TRBJ1-1 TRBV7-9 CASSRRPGAEAFF TGTGCCAGCAGCCGCCGTCCGGGGGCTGAAGCTTTCTTT
NA TRBD2 TRBJ2-5 TRBV5-4 CASTSTGGEETQYF TGTGCCAGCACCTCGACGGGGGGGGAAGAGACCCAGTACTTC
NA TRBD1 TRBJ2-5 TRBV5-4 CASSSWTGRGEETQYF TGTGCCAGCAGCTCATGGACAGGGAGAGGGGAAGAGACCCAGTACTTC
NA TRBD1 TRBJ2-7 TRBV6-1 CASSDYGQGAYEQYF TGTGCCAGCAGTGACTACGGACAGGGGGCCTACGAGCAGTACTTC
NA NA TRBJ2-3 TRBV4-3 CASSQWVDSTDTQYF TGCGCCAGCAGCCAATGGGTCGATAGCACAGATACGCAGTATTTT
NA NA TRBJ1-5 TRBV2 CASSGVQHF TGTGCCAGCAGTGGTGTCCAGCATTTT
NA NA TRBJ2-5 TRBV10-3 CAISPDNGGETQYF TGTGCCATCAGTCCGGACAATGGGGGAGAGACCCAGTACTTC
NA NA TRBJ1-6 TRBV4-3 CASSQDANSPLHF TGCGCCAGCAGCCAAGACGCGAATTCACCCCTCCACTTT
NA NA TRBJ2-5 TRBV4-3 CASSQDRTASPQETQYF TGCGCCAGCAGCCAAGACAGAACGGCTAGCCCCCAAGAGACCCAGTACTTC
NA NA TRBJ1-2 TRBV4-1 CASSRAASGVYGYTF TGCGCCAGCTCCCGGGCCGCCTCAGGGGTTTATGGCTACACCTTC
NA TRBD1 TRBJ1-2 TRBV7-2 CASSPSAGGNYGYTF TGTGCCAGCAGCCCTTCGGCAGGGGGTAACTATGGCTACACCTTC
NA NA TRBJ2-1 TRBV7-9 CASSMDTDNEQFF TGTGCCAGCAGCATGGACACTGACAATGAGCAGTTCTTC
NA NA TRBJ2-5 TRBV4-1 CASSSNQGGQETQYF TGCGCCAGCAGCTCAAACCAAGGTGGGCAAGAGACCCAGTACTTC
NA NA TRBJ2-3 TRBV7-2 CASSFRGSTTDTQYF TGTGCCAGCAGCTTTCGGGGGTCTACCACAGATACGCAGTATTTT
NA TRBD2 TRBJ2-1 TRBV4-1 CASSQGSGGWDNEQFF TGCGCCAGCAGCCAAGGCAGCGGGGGCTGGGACAATGAGCAGTTCTTC
few NA TRBJ1-6 TRBV10-2 CASSGGLGMGSPLHF TGCGCCAGCAGTGGGGGGCTCGGGATGGGTTCACCCCTCCACTTT
medium-sized NA TRBJ2-7 TRBV7-9 CASSLGRGDGEQYF TGTGCCAGCAGCTTAGGAAGGGGAGATGGCGAGCAGTACTTC
NA TRBD2 TRBJ2-1 TRBV5-1 CASSFRTSGGEQFF TGCGCCAGCAGCTTTAGGACTAGCGGGGGGGAGCAGTTCTTC
NA NA TRBJ2-1 TRBV4-1 CASSQDGGTPLFF TGCGCCAGCAGCCAAGATGGAGGGACGCCCCTGTTCTTC
NA NA TRBJ1-2 TRBV15 CATSRDRSSKNYGYTF TGTGCCACCAGCAGAGACAGAAGCTCTAAAAACTATGGCTACACCTTC
NA NA TRBJ2-3 TRBV5-1 CASSDGPGGADTQYF TGCGCCAGCAGCGACGGACCCGGGGGTGCAGATACGCAGTATTTT
NA NA TRBJ1-1 TRBV7-8 CASRPPGGRKAFF TGTGCCAGCAGACCACCGGGGGGGCGGAAAGCTTTCTTT
NA TRBD2 TRBJ2-3 TRBV9 CASSVVDGGADTQYF TGTGCCAGCAGCGTAGTAGATGGGGGGGCAGATACGCAGTATTTT
NA NA TRBJ2-2 TRBV6-4 CASSDRATGELFF TGTGCCAGCAGTGACAGGGCCACCGGGGAGCTGTTTTTT
NA NA TRBJ1-2 TRBV7-2 CASSLAGGSTGYTF TGTGCCAGCAGCTTAGCAGGGGGGAGTACTGGCTACACCTTC
NA TRBD1 TRBJ1-1 TRBV6-6 CASSWPGQQNTEAFF TGTGCCAGCAGTTGGCCGGGACAGCAGAACACTGAAGCTTTCTTT
NA NA TRBJ2-7 TRBV5-1 CASSLGRNTAGYEQYF TGCGCCAGCAGCTTGGGAAGGAACACTGCCGGGTACGAGCAGTACTTC
NA NA TRBJ1-2 TRBV6-1 CASSPLGRSNGYTF TGTGCCAGCAGTCCCCTGGGGCGGAGCAATGGCTACACCTTC
few NA TRBJ2-5 TRBV20-1 CSASHEETQYF TGCAGTGCGAGCCACGAAGAGACCCAGTACTTC
NA NA TRBJ1-1 TRBV11-1 CASSLDGIITEAFF TGTGCCAGCAGCTTAGATGGGATAATCACTGAAGCTTTCTTT
NA NA TRBJ2-5 TRBV19 CATKTRGAETQYF TGTGCCACTAAGACGAGGGGGGCAGAGACCCAGTACTTC
NA NA TRBJ2-6 TRBV6-1 CASSEGISGANVLTF TGTGCCAGCAGTGAAGGTATCTCTGGGGCCAACGTCCTGACTTTC
NA NA TRBJ2-6 TRBV18 CASSPRAGVVLSRGANVLTF TGTGCCAGCTCACCAAGGGCAGGGGTGGTCCTCTCTCGAGGGGCCAACGTCCTGACTTTC
medium-sized NA TRBJ1-6 TRBV5-4 CASSLNTGLNSPLHF TGTGCCAGCAGCCTAAATACGGGGCTTAATTCACCCCTCCACTTT
once TRBD1 TRBJ1-1 TRBV7-9 CASSGAGQGASFEAFF TGTGCCAGCAGCGGCGCCGGACAGGGGGCATCCTTTGAAGCTTTCTTT
NA TRBD1 TRBJ1-1 TRBV5-8 CASSLIMTGKGMGTEAFF TGTGCCAGCAGCCTAATCATGACAGGGAAGGGGATGGGAACTGAAGCTTTCTTT
NA NA TRBJ1-5 TRBV6-1 CASREQGFSNQPQHF TGTGCCAGCAGAGAGCAGGGGTTTAGCAATCAGCCCCAGCATTTT
NA TRBD1 TRBJ2-2 TRBV5-8 CASSLDFRGTRGELFF TGTGCCAGCAGCTTGGACTTCAGGGGGACCAGGGGGGAGCTGTTTTTT
NA NA TRBJ1-2 TRBV25-1 CASSEPGLGAYTF TGTGCCAGCAGTGAACCTGGACTTGGGGCGTACACCTTC
NA TRBD1 TRBJ1-2 TRBV19 CASTSLAGQGRKWNYGYTF TGTGCCAGTACCTCTTTGGCGGGACAGGGACGTAAGTGGAACTATGGCTACACCTTC
NA NA TRBJ1-2 TRBV10-1 CASSESGRNYGYTF TGCGCCAGCAGTGAGTCAGGCAGAAACTATGGCTACACCTTC
NA NA TRBJ2-1 TRBV7-9 CASSLAIYQLMNNEQFF TGTGCCAGCAGCTTAGCGATCTACCAACTTATGAACAATGAGCAGTTCTTC
NA NA TRBJ1-5 TRBV7-9 CASSLGQSNQPQHF TGTGCCAGCAGCTTAGGACAGTCCAATCAGCCCCAGCATTTT
once NA TRBJ1-5 TRBV6-5 CASSYEGNQPQHF TGTGCCAGCAGTTACGAAGGGAATCAGCCCCAGCATTTT
NA TRBD1 TRBJ1-3 TRBV19 CASGTGGPGNTIYF TGTGCCAGCGGAACAGGGGGTCCTGGAAACACCATATATTTT
once NA TRBJ2-7 TRBV6-1 CASSPGHFGSF TGTGCCAGCAGCCCCGGACATTTTGGGAGCTTC
NA NA TRBJ1-2 TRBV5-6 CASSFLDSYGYTF TGTGCCAGCAGCTTTCTGGACAGCTATGGCTACACCTTC
NA TRBD1 TRBJ1-1 TRBV4-1 CASSPRQGRGTEAFF TGCGCCAGCAGCCCGCGACAGGGACGTGGAACTGAAGCTTTCTTT
NA NA TRBJ1-3 TRBV5-5 CASSFSGAPGNTIYF TGTGCCAGCAGCTTTTCAGGAGCTCCTGGAAACACCATATATTTT
NA TRBD1 TRBJ1-3 TRBV6-1 CAVSVGGESGNTIYF TGTGCCGTCTCCGTAGGGGGCGAATCTGGAAACACCATATATTTT
NA NA TRBJ1-1 TRBV5-3 CARGRGRFSEAFF TGTGCCAGAGGGAGGGGCCGGTTCTCTGAAGCTTTCTTT
NA TRBD2 TRBJ2-4 TRBV4-2 CASSLGLAGGQGIQYF TGTGCCAGCAGCCTTGGACTAGCGGGGGGGCAAGGCATTCAGTACTTC
few TRBD1 TRBJ1-1 TRBV4-3 CASSLLGRGRSTEAFF TGCGCCAGCAGCCTTCTAGGGAGGGGGCGATCGACTGAAGCTTTCTTT
NA NA TRBJ1-3 TRBV10-3 CAIRDDISGNTIYF TGTGCCATCAGGGACGATATCTCTGGAAACACCATATATTTT